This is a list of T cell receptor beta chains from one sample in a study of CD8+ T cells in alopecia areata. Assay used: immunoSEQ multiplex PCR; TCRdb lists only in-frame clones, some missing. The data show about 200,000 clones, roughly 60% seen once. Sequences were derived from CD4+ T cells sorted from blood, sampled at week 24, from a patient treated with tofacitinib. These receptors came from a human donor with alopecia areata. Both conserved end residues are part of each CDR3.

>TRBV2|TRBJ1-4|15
CASSKDTETNEKLFF
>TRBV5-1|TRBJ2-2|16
CASSSLGTAVSGELFF
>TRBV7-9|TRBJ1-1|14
CASSIQGRDTEAFF
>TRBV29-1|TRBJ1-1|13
CSVLTGGWTEAFF
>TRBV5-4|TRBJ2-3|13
CASSSTAADTQYF
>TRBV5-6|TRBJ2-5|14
CASSRSGGRETQYF
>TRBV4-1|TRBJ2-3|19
CASSQDDVGAGLVTDTQYF
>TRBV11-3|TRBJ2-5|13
CASSLVGQETQYF
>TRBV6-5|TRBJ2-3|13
CASCRKSTDTQYF
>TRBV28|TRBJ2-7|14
CASRSGTQTYEQYF
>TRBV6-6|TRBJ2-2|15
CASSPSGRDTGELFF
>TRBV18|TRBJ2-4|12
CASSRAGDIQYF
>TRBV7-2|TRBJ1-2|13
CASSPTQVHGYTF
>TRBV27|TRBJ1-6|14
CASSFVGGNSPLHF
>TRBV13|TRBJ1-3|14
CASSPPGSGNTIYF
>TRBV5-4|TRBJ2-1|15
CASSSPQGQFNEQFF
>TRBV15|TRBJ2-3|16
CATSPLGGLVADTQYF
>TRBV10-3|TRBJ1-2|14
CAISRDLTHRGYTF
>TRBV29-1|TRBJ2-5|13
CSAGGRTQETQYF
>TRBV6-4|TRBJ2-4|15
CASSDSAGGPNIQYF
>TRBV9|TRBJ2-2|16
CASSVARGEDTGELFF
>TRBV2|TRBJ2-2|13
CASRQVRAGELFF
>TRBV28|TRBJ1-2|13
CAGQGRVNYGYTF
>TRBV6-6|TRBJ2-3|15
CASGNGGTSTDTQYF
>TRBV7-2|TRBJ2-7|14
CASRAGMDAYEQYF
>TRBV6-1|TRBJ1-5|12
CASSERAQPQHF
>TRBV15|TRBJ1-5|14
CATSSDRGGQPQHF
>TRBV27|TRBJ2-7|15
CASSSQRGYYYEQYF
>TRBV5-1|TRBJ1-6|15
CASSLDTGNNSPLHF
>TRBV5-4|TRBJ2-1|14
CASSPRGEYNEQFF
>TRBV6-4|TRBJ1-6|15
CASSDSGGYGSPLHF
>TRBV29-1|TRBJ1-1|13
CSVDRTGSAEAFF
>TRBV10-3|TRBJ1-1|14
CAISAGTGDTEAFF
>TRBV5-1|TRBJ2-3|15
CASSFSDASTDTQYF
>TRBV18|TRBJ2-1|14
CASSSGLAGVIQFF
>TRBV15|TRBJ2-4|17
CATSRSGGVPAKNIQYF
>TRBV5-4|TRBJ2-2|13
CASSLAGTGELFF
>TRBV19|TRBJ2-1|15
CASRRMGQGVNEQFF
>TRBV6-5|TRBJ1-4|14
CASTTGQGSAKLFF
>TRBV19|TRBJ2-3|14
CASNKGRSTDTQYF
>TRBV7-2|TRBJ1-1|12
CASSFRETEAFF
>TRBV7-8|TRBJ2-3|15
CASSSNTRGTDTQYF
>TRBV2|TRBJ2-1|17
CASSVRSSGYSYNEQFF
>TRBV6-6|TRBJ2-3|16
CASSGGRGNYADTQYF
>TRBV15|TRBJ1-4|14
CATSRRQGREKLFF
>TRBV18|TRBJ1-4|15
CASSPPSGEGEKLFF
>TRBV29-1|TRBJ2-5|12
CSVVQGYETQYF
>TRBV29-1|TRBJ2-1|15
CSVEPLRGMDNEQFF
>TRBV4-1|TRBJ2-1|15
CASSEGLADYNEQFF
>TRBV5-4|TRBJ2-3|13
CASKDRSTDTQYF
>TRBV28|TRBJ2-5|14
CASSLPGLEETQYF
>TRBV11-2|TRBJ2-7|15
CASSLDQTENHEQYF
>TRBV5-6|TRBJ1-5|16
CASSLSGVGSNQPQHF
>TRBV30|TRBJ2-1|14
CAWSALAGDRGNFF
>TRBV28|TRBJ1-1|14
CASNPGGLNTEAFF
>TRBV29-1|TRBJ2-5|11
CSGGQVGEQYF
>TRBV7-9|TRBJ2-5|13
CASSLASGSSQYF
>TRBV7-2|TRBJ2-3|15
CASSPGQGSTDTQYF
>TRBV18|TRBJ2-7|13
CASSPQGRDEQYF
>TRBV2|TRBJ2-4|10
CASSTLIQYF